This entry lists 19 T cell receptor beta chains sequenced from one sample in a study of beta chain features in type 1 diabetes (dated by TCRdb to 2017 to 2018). On the study overall, not on this receptor specifically: In all four CD4+ subsets, TCRB CDR3 length was moderately but significantly shorter in type 1 diabetes patients.

The library was made by the immunoSEQ multiplex PCR assay. The High Capacity cDNA Reverse Transcription Kit was used to reverse transcribe all of the isolated RNA, meaning that expressed TCRB transcripts were what got sequenced. TCRdb holds this immuneACCESS table with in-frame rearrangements only. Some clones are missing; in checked studies, unresolved V genes explain under half, and the rest has no known cause. The sample profile shows fewer than 450,000 clones; roughly 13% of them were found once. About 0.015% of the sample goes to the ten largest clones. These TCRs' antigens remain unknown. Sequencing input: naive CD4+ T cells from blood. The sample's cell subset or site, from its label and the paper: true naive CD4+ T cells. Receptor source: a woman aged 18-35 years with type 1 diabetes.

This clone was observed a few times. V is TRBV2 and J is TRBJ2-1; D call uncertain. The germline CDR1 and CDR2 sequences are SNHLY and FYNNEI. CDR3 length: 14 amino acids. The V gene lost 7 bases and the J gene lost 6 bases, with 16 bases spanning the gap. DNA for the CDR3: TGTGCCAGCATGCGGCGAGAGCTAACCAATGAGCAGTTCTTC. Its protein is CASMRRELTNEQFF.

CDR3: CASSGQTYSYEQYF. The CDR3 coding sequence is TGTGCCAGCAGTGGGCAGACTTATAGCTACGAGCAGTACTTC. The V call is TRBV2, the J call TRBJ2-7; D ambiguous. CDR1 is SNHLY, CDR2 FYNNEI, per germline. The CDR3 consists of 14 residues. V was clipped by 4 bases and J by 3 bases, with 13 bases between them.

The V call is TRBV9, the J call TRBJ2-2; possibly TRBD2 for D (5 bases). From germline, CDR1 is SGDLS and CDR2 YYNGEE. Deletions cut 0 bases from V and 2 bases from J, with 8 bases between. The CDR3 has 15 residues. The CDR3 is CASSVGGSNTGELFF. CDR3 in DNA: TGTGCCAGCAGCGTAGGCGGGTCCAACACCGGGGAGCTGTTTTTT.

The chain carries TRBV2 and TRBJ2-5; unclear D gene. Trimming stripped 9 bases from V and 0 bases from J, with 5 bases between. The germline V gene encodes CDR1 SNHLY and CDR2 FYNNEI. CDR3 length equals 11 residues. CDR3 sequence reads: CASAYQETQYF. In DNA form, the CDR3 reads TGTGCCAGTGCGTACCAAGAGACCCAGTACTTC.

This clone was seen a handful of times. The chain recombines TRBV28 with TRBJ1-2; 7 bases agree with TRBD1. V lost 7 bases to trimming and J lost 8 bases; unmatched junction nucleotides: 10. The CDR3 has 13 amino acids. The V gene's germline CDR1 is MDHEN and CDR2 SYDVKM. As DNA, the CDR3 is TGTGCCAGCACCCTGGGGGACAGAGGAGGCTACACCTTC. Translated: CASTLGDRGGYTF.

This clone was recorded a few times. The rearrangement uses TRBV7-2 and TRBJ2-4; D is unclear. The germline CDR1 and CDR2 sequences are SGHTA and FQGNSA. The CDR3 is 11 amino acids. The germline V and J ends were trimmed by 5 bases and 9 bases, with 8 bases remaining between them. The CDR3 spells CASSRDSIQYF. CDR3 DNA sequence: TGTGCCAGCAGCCGAGATAGCATTCAGTACTTC.

This clone was seen a few times. The CDR3 DNA is TGTGCCAGCAGTTACTCGATAACAGCATACGAGCAGTACGTC. It encodes CASSYSITAYEQYV. V is TRBV6-5 and J is TRBJ2-7; no reliable D call. CDR1 MNHEY and CDR2 SVGAGI come from the germline V gene. Trimming removed 0 bases at V and 4 bases at J, with 10 bases between. The CDR3 runs 14 residues.

This chain connects TRBV21-1 to TRBJ1-1; no check of the table's D call, TRBD1, against the DNA was made. TRBV21-1 is marked as a pseudogene. This CDR3 region has 13 residues. CDR3 in amino acids: CASSQGHNTEAFF. The CDR3 DNA sequence: TGTGCCAGCAGCCAGGGACACAACACTGAAGCTTTCTTT.

This clone was recorded a few times. The chain couples TRBV5-6 to TRBJ1-2, with TRBD1 identical over 9 bases. V lost 4 bases and J lost 5; bases outside the gene matches: 9. The CDR3 contains 15 residues. In germline, CDR1 is SGHDT, CDR2 YYEEEE. The CDR3 protein is CASSLPGQGWYGYTF. The CDR3 region has the DNA TGTGCCAGCAGCCTACCGGGACAGGGCTGGTATGGCTACACCTTC.

The V and J genes are TRBV20-1 and TRBJ1-1; possible D gene TRBD1, 5 bases. Germline CDR1 reads DFQATT; CDR2 reads SNEGSKA (reference sequence). The CDR3 extends over 11 amino acids. V was shortened by 6 bases and J by 8 bases, with 13 bases between the two germline ends. The CDR3 DNA reads TGCAGTGCCCCCCGACAGAACGAAGCTTTCTTT. This codes for CSAPRQNEAFF.

This clone has more than one count but fewer than ten. The rearrangement uses TRBV29-1 and TRBJ2-3; 9 bases map to TRBD2. CDR3 length: 15 amino acids. V trimming: 4 bases; J trimming: 0 bases; junction bases outside the gene matches: 5. Germline-derived CDR1 and CDR2 are SQVTM and ANQGSEA. CDR3: CSVARTSDSTDTQYF. CDR3 coding DNA: TGCAGCGTTGCCCGGACTAGCGACAGCACAGATACGCAGTATTTT.

This clone occurred a few times. The V call is TRBV2, the J call TRBJ1-5, with TRBD1 as a possible D gene (6 bases). The CDR3 covers 17 residues. Trimming shortened V by 4 bases and J by 0 bases, and 16 bases separated the two germline ends. The germline V gene encodes CDR1 SNHLY and CDR2 FYNNEI. CDR3 coding DNA: TGTGCCAGCAGTGGGGCCGACAGGATCCGTAGCAATCAGCCCCAGCATTTT. Encoded protein: CASSGADRIRSNQPQHF.

The chain couples TRBV30 to TRBJ2-5, with 8 bases identical to TRBD2. The V gene end was trimmed by 2 bases and the J gene end by 3 bases; junction bases not matched to a gene: 2. CDR1 and CDR2 from the germline V gene are GTSNPN and SVGIG (reference sequence). The CDR3 loop spans 13 amino acids. This CDR3 reads CAWSKGLEETQYF. The CDR3 DNA reads as TGTGCCTGGAGTAAGGGACTAGAAGAGACCCAGTACTTC.

This chain joins TRBV29-1 and TRBJ2-5; 11 bases are shared with TRBD2. The CDR3 loop spans 13 amino acids. The ends lost 6 bases at V and 2 bases at J; junction bases unmatched: 2. In germline, CDR1 is SQVTM, CDR2 ANQGSEA. In DNA, the CDR3 is TGCAGCGTGAGACTAGCGGGACAAGAGACCCAGTACTTC. It is translated as CSVRLAGQETQYF.

This clone turned up a few times. The V and J genes are TRBV5-1 and TRBJ2-7; weak D call: TRBD1 (5 bases). The CDR3 is 14 residues long. V lost 1 base and J 2 bases, leaving 10 bases between the germline ends. CDR1 SGHRS and CDR2 YFSETQ come from the germline V gene. In nucleotides, the CDR3 is TGCGCCAGCAGCTTGCCGACAGAACCCTACGAGCAGTACTTC. It specifies CASSLPTEPYEQYF.

This clone was seen a handful of times. J is TRBJ2-7 and V is TRBV4-2; 8 bases agree with TRBD1. CDR3 length: 17 amino acids. J was trimmed by 5 bases and V by 0 bases; bases with no gene match: 12. Germline V gene sequence: CDR1 LGHNA, CDR2 YNFKEQ. CDR3 nucleotides: TGTGCCAGCAGCCAAGATTTAAGGAGACAGGGGTCCGACGAGCAGTACTTC. This sequence encodes CASSQDLRRQGSDEQYF.

The chain couples TRBV18 to TRBJ2-5; TRBD2 is a possible D gene (6 bases). CDR3 size: 14 residues. V was pared by 2 bases and J by 4 bases, with 11 bases between. The germline V gene encodes CDR1 KGHSH and CDR2 LQKENI. CDR3 protein: CASSPREDGETQYF. Here the CDR3 DNA reads TGTGCCAGCTCACCAAGGGAGGATGGAGAGACCCAGTACTTC.

This clone has just a few counts. This rearrangement joins TRBV7-3 to TRBJ2-6, with 8 bases identical to TRBD1. The CDR3 consists of 18 residues. V shed 2 bases, J shed 0 bases, and the junction held 6 bases outside the gene matches. CDR1 is SGHTA and CDR2 is FQGTGA in the germline V gene. The chain's CDR3 is CASSLQGALDSGANVLTF. The CDR3, as DNA: TGTGCCAGCAGCTTACAGGGGGCCCTCGACTCTGGGGCCAACGTCCTGACTTTC.

The sample holds one count of this clone. This chain connects TRBV30 to TRBJ2-2, with 8 bases aligning to TRBD2. V trimming: 8 bases; J trimming: 5 bases; junction bases outside the gene matches: 13. Germline lookup yields CDR1 GTSNPN and CDR2 SVGIG (reference sequence). The CDR3 sequence is 15 residues long. The CDR3 sequence is CAHRPRPGGTGELFF. DNA of the CDR3: TGTGCCCACCGCCCTCGGCCGGGAGGGACCGGGGAGCTGTTTTTT.